This T cell receptor (beta chain) was found in a study of TIL therapy for anti-PD-1-resistant metastatic lung cancer. Background on the study: Patients then received nivolumab; progressors got lymphodepletion, TIL and IL-2. Most patients had lung adenocarcinoma. Tumors had a median PD-L1 proportion score of 6%.

The libraries were made with immunoSEQ v3. Here immunoSEQ multiplex PCR was the method, and the copy in TCRdb shows in-frame clones only, minus some. The sample includes some 60,000 clones, 55% to 70% seen only once; the top ten take roughly 7.2%. The time point is: pre-treatment sample, taken before nivolumab and TIL therapy. The CDR3 sequence is 13 residues long. CDR1 and CDR2 (germline): SGHVS, FQNEAQ. Between the trimmed V and J ends, which lost 1 base and 3 bases, there was a span of 7 bases. Sequenced here: blood, sampled at baseline. The chain links TRBV7-8 to TRBJ2-7; no clear D gene. The source is a person aged 25 to 85 with non-small cell lung cancer. CDR3 region: CASSLVPVYEQYF. CDR3 sequence (DNA): TGTGCCAGCAGCTTAGTTCCCGTCTACGAGCAGTACTTC.